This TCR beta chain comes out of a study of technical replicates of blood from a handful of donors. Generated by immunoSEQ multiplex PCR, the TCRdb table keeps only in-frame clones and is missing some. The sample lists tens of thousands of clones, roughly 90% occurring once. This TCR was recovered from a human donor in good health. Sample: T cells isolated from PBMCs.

Here the CDR3 DNA reads TGCGCCAGCAGCTTTGGGGGACTAGCGGCCACAGATACGCAGTATTTT. Translation: CASSFGGLAATDTQYF. The V call is TRBV5-1, the J call TRBJ2-3; 11 nucleotides agree with TRBD2. The CDR3 is 16 residues long. Germline V gene lookup returns CDR1 SGHRS and CDR2 YFSETQ. V lost 2 bases to trimming and J lost 2 bases; unmatched junction nucleotides: 4.